This entry lists 11 T cell receptor beta chains sequenced from one sample in a study of shared clonotypes between healthy human individuals. The assay was immunoSEQ multiplex PCR, and TCRdb's table has in-frame clones only and misses some. Altogether 1.5 million to 1.9 million clones are present, approximately 98% being singletons, with the ten largest covering 0.4% to 0.55%. The source material was naive CD4+ T cells sorted from blood. This sample's subset: CD45RA+ positively selected. The source of these receptors is a man aged 30 to 45 in good health.

The rearrangement joins TRBV4-2 to TRBJ2-5, with D possibly TRBD2 on 6 matching bases. Germline V gives CDR1 LGHNA, CDR2 YNFKEQ. CDR3 size: 17 residues. Trimming took 1 base from V and 1 from J, leaving 16 bases between them. This CDR3 reads CASSQVRGRERQETQYF. For the CDR3, the DNA is TGTGCCAGCAGCCAAGTGCGTGGACGGGAGCGCCAAGAGACCCAGTACTTC.

CDR3 bases: TGTGCCAGCAGCTCGGACAGGGCGAGACCCAATGAGCAGTTCTTC. As protein: CASSSDRARPNEQFF. The chain uses TRBV7-8 and TRBJ2-1; 8 bases align to TRBD1. The V segment lost 4 bases and the J segment 6 bases; nucleotides outside the gene matches: 8. CDR3 length: 15 amino acids. Germline values: CDR1 SGHVS, CDR2 FQNEAQ.

CDR3 protein: CASSLSRLGRSGYTF. DNA of the CDR3: TGTGCCAGCAGTTTAAGTAGACTTGGCAGGTCGGGCTACACCTTC. The chain recombines TRBV27 with TRBJ1-2, with D uncertain. CDR1 and CDR2 (germline): MNHEY, SMNVEV (reference sequence). The ends were cut back, 2 bases at V and 8 bases at J, with 18 bases in the middle. There are 15 residues in the CDR3.

The rearrangement joins TRBV10-3 to TRBJ1-3; D unclear. This CDR3 comprises 13 residues. Germline V gene sequence: CDR1 ENHRY, CDR2 SYGVKD. Deletions cut 7 bases from V and 0 bases from J, with 7 bases between. CDR3 residues: CAITPTSGNTIYF. The DNA of the CDR3 is TGTGCCATCACCCCCACCTCTGGAAACACCATATATTTT.

The rearrangement links TRBV5-4 to TRBJ2-5; tentative D call: TRBD2 (6 bases). This CDR3 has 15 amino acids. Germline values: CDR1 SGHNT, CDR2 YYREEE (reference sequence). Trimming removed 0 bases at V and 2 bases at J, with 11 bases between. The CDR3 protein is CASSLGGAEQETQYF. The DNA for the CDR3 is TGTGCCAGCAGCTTGGGCGGGGCCGAGCAAGAGACCCAGTACTTC.

CDR3 sequence: CASSLGGTGDTGELFF. The DNA for the CDR3 is TGTGCCAGCAGTTTAGGCGGGACAGGGGACACCGGGGAGCTGTTTTTT. The chain joins TRBV28 to TRBJ2-2; 10 positions agree with TRBD1. Germline CDR1 and CDR2: MDHEN and SYDVKM. Trimming took 2 bases from V and 3 from J; bases not matched to a gene: 3. CDR3 length: 16 amino acids.

The J gene is TRBJ2-3, the V gene TRBV7-3; D may be TRBD2 (6 bases). The germline V gene encodes CDR1 SGHTA and CDR2 FQGTGA. CDR3 length: 15 amino acids. With 5 bases removed from V and 4 bases from J, the gap between germline ends came to 16 bases. As DNA, the CDR3 is TGTGCCAGCAGCCCCCTAGGAGGGGCCCCAGATACGCAGTATTTT. Protein: CASSPLGGAPDTQYF.

A remark on this clone: Other DNA sequences in the sample encode the same CDR3. This sequence joins TRBV5-1 and TRBJ2-1; no definite D call. V gave up 0 bases and J gave up 0 bases, with 4 bases separating them. The CDR3 is 14 residues long. CDR1 is SGHRS, CDR2 YFSETQ, per germline. The chain's CDR3 is CASSLGSSYNEQFF. The CDR3 DNA reads TGCGCCAGCAGCTTGGGGAGCTCCTACAATGAGCAGTTCTTC. Full variable domain (outside the CDR3, taken from reference TRBV5-1 and TRBJ2-1): KAGVTQTPRYLIKTRGQQVTLSCSPISGHRSVSWYQQTPGQGLQFLFEYFSETQRNKGNFPGRFSGRQFSNSRSEMNVSTLELGDSALYLCASSLGSSYNEQFFGPGTRLTVL.

This sequence joins TRBV28 and TRBJ2-6; 11 bases align to TRBD1. CDR3 length: 18 residues. From germline, CDR1 is MDHEN and CDR2 SYDVKM. J was trimmed by 0 bases and V by 6 bases; bases with no gene match: 7. In DNA, the CDR3 is TGTGCCAGCAGCGGACAGGGGGCGTTTCCCTCTGGGGCCAACGTCCTGACTTTC. This sequence encodes CASSGQGAFPSGANVLTF.

CDR3: CASSYSVAGNEQFF. The DNA of the CDR3 is TGTGCCAGCAGTTACTCTGTCGCAGGGAATGAGCAGTTCTTC. The V gene is TRBV6-5, the J gene TRBJ2-1, with a tentative D call TRBD1 (5 bases). CDR1 MNHEY and CDR2 SVGAGI come from the germline V gene. This CDR3 has 14 amino acids. V was cut by 0 bases and J by 7 bases, with 10 bases left in between.

This chain links TRBV9 with TRBJ1-5; 12 bases match TRBD1. With 3 bases clipped from V and 10 bases from J, the junction kept 8 bases outside the gene matches. There are 15 residues in the CDR3. Per germline, CDR1 SGDLS and CDR2 YYNGEE. CDR3 sequence reads: CASSGTGTGGDPQHF. The CDR3 DNA reads TGTGCCAGCAGCGGAACCGGGACAGGGGGCGATCCCCAGCATTTT.